These 23 T cell receptor beta chains share one sample of origin, sequenced in a study of cytotoxic CD8 clonotypes in ibrutinib-treated CLL. Data came from immunoSEQ multiplex PCR; TCRdb stores just in-frame clones and leaves some out. Seen here are about 130,000 clones, over 75% observed once, and the top ten hold roughly 1.9%. The sample consisted of PBMCs, taken after 24 months of ibrutinib treatment. These receptors were obtained from a human donor with chronic lymphocytic leukemia.

This clone was seen a few times. The chain combines TRBV27 with TRBJ1-6, with D possibly being TRBD1 (6 bases). V was pared by 9 bases and J by 9 bases, with 18 bases between. The germline CDR1 and CDR2 sequences are MNHEY and SMNVEV (reference sequence). The CDR3 is 14 residues long. For the CDR3, the DNA is TGTGCCAGTGGGGGGACACGGGGTGCTTCACCCCTCCACTTT. Its protein is CASGGTRGASPLHF.

The chain uses TRBV28 and TRBJ2-1; 8 bases map to TRBD1. CDR3 length: 15 residues. The V gene's germline CDR1 is MDHEN and CDR2 SYDVKM. V was clipped by 3 bases and J by 9 bases; unmatched bases: 10. CDR3 DNA sequence: TGTGCCAGCAGTTTTAACGGACGACAGGGGATTGAGCAGTTCTTC. Translation gives CASSFNGRQGIEQFF.

This chain links TRBV4-1 with TRBJ1-1; D gene ambiguous. The V end was cut by 5 bases, the J end by 0 bases, with 19 bases between. The CDR3 spans 17 residues. Germline assignment: CDR1 MGHRA and CDR2 YSYEKL. This chain's CDR3 is CASSSGSYRAMNTEAFF. The CDR3, as DNA: TGCGCCAGCAGCTCCGGATCCTATAGGGCCATGAACACTGAAGCTTTCTTT.

This rearrangement joins TRBV19 to TRBJ2-1, with 8 positions matching TRBD1. This CDR3 comprises 14 residues. Germline V lookup: CDR1 LNHDA, CDR2 SQIVND (reference sequence). J gave up 9 bases and V 1 base, and 5 bases lay outside the gene matches. The CDR3 loop reads CASSIVQGAFEQFF. CDR3 bases: TGTGCCAGTAGTATAGTCCAGGGGGCATTTGAGCAGTTCTTC.

This chain links TRBV7-8 with TRBJ2-7, with D tentatively TRBD1 (6 bases). This CDR3 has 12 residues. V gave up 5 bases and J gave up 5 bases, with 10 bases separating them. Germline V gene lookup returns CDR1 SGHVS and CDR2 FQNEAQ. As DNA, the CDR3 is TGTGCCAGCAGCGAGTACAGGGACGAGCAGTACTTC. Translated: CASSEYRDEQYF.

The genes are TRBV28 and TRBJ1-2, with D unresolved. Deletions cut 4 bases from V and 0 bases from J, with 9 bases between. CDR1 and CDR2 (germline): MDHEN, SYDVKM. The CDR3 runs to 14 residues. The CDR3 protein is CASSSGSTNYGYTF. The CDR3 nucleotides read TGTGCCAGCAGTTCGGGCAGCACTAACTATGGCTACACCTTC.

A single count supports this clone. At one of its ends the junction is not consistent with the germline gene, which may arise from a read error. J is TRBJ2-1 and V is TRBV18; no reliable D call. The CDR3 spans 16 residues. The germline V gene has CDR1 KGHSH and CDR2 LQKENI. CDR3 DNA: TGTGCCAGCTCGCCACTCTGGGCGCAGGCCTACAATGAGCAGTTCTTC. Its protein product is CASSPLWAQAYNEQFF.

The genes are TRBV18 and TRBJ2-2; tentatively, D is TRBD1 or TRBD2 (5 bases each). Per germline, CDR1 KGHSH and CDR2 LQKENI. The V gene lost 3 bases and the J gene lost 8 bases, with 13 bases spanning the gap. This CDR3 contains 14 residues. This chain's CDR3 is CASSPPGPQGELFF. CDR3 DNA: TGTGCCAGCTCACCGCCGGGACCCCAAGGGGAGCTGTTTTTT.

The CDR3: CASSLSSGSSTEAFF. CDR3 bases: TGTGCCAGCAGTTTATCGAGTGGCAGCAGCACTGAAGCTTTCTTT. This chain uses TRBV27 with TRBJ1-1; D is ambiguous. Trimming removed 0 bases from V and 4 bases from J, with 12 bases in between. Germline CDR1 and CDR2: MNHEY and SMNVEV (reference sequence). This CDR3 is built from 15 residues.

The rearrangement links TRBV7-3 to TRBJ1-1, with 7 bases matching TRBD1. The CDR3 is 15 residues long. Per the germline V gene, CDR1 is SGHTA and CDR2 is FQGTGA. V dropped 6 bases and J dropped 1; count of bases not matched to a gene: 8. CDR3 residues: CASRTGTEPNTEAFF. The DNA of the CDR3 is TGTGCCAGCAGAACCGGGACAGAGCCGAACACTGAAGCTTTCTTT.

This clone was counted only a few times. The chain recombines TRBV14 with TRBJ2-2, with D unclear. The germline gives CDR1 SGHDN, CDR2 FVKESK. This CDR3 comprises 13 residues. The germline V and J ends were trimmed by 1 base and 8 bases, with 8 bases remaining between them. The CDR3 coding sequence is TGTGCCAGCAGCCAAGGGTCCTGGGGGGAGCTGTTTTTT. Protein product: CASSQGSWGELFF.

V gene TRBV19 combines with J gene TRBJ1-4, with a weak D call TRBD1 (6 bases). V was shortened by 3 bases and J by 8 bases, with 16 bases between the two germline ends. Germline CDR1 LNHDA, CDR2 SQIVND (reference sequence). The CDR3 spans 15 residues. The CDR3 region has the DNA TGTGCCAGTAGTATTGCCAGGGGCGGTATCGAAAAACTGTTTTTT. This translates into CASSIARGGIEKLFF.

The rearrangement joins TRBV11-2 to TRBJ1-1; possibly TRBD1 for D (5 bases). This CDR3 has 14 residues. V lost 0 bases and J lost 3, with 8 bases in between. Germline assignment: CDR1 SGHAT and CDR2 FQNNGV. Here the CDR3 reads CASSLETRDTEAFF. CDR3 sequence (DNA): TGTGCCAGCAGCTTAGAAACCAGGGACACTGAAGCTTTCTTT. Complete variable domain (other parts from reference TRBV11-2 and TRBJ1-1): EAGVAQSPRYKIIEKRQSVAFWCNPISGHATLYWYQQILGQGPKLLIQFQNNGVVDDSQLPKDRFSAERLKGVDSTLKIQPAKLEDSAVYLCASSLETRDTEAFFGQGTRLTVV.

As regards this clone: The junction departs from the called germline gene at one end, perhaps through a read error. This rearrangement joins TRBV18 to TRBJ2-5; D call uncertain. In germline, CDR1 is KGHSH, CDR2 LQKENI. This CDR3 is 12 amino acids long. The CDR3 coding sequence is TGTGCCAGCTCGCCACAAAAAGAGACCCAGTACTTC. Amino acids: CASSPQKETQYF.

The chain has TRBV18 and TRBJ2-6; D is ambiguous. This CDR3 is 15 amino acids long. Deletions cut 2 bases from V and 1 base from J, with 6 bases between. CDR1 is KGHSH and CDR2 is LQKENI in the germline V gene. The CDR3 bases are TGTGCCAGCTCACCATTGGGGTCTGGGGCCAACGTCCTGACTTTC. Its protein product is CASSPLGSGANVLTF.

The V and J genes are TRBV2 and TRBJ1-2; 7 bases match TRBD1. Germline CDR1 is SNHLY and CDR2 is FYNNEI. The CDR3 spans 15 residues. The trim removed 6 bases at V and 4 bases at J, leaving 11 bases unmatched. CDR3: CASSPSRQGPYGYTF. The CDR3 DNA reads TGTGCCAGCAGCCCAAGCAGACAGGGACCCTATGGCTACACCTTC.

This sequence joins TRBV5-1 and TRBJ1-2; 7 nucleotides match TRBD1. Germline V gene data show CDR1 as SGHRS and CDR2 as YFSETQ. This CDR3 has 13 amino acids. V trimming: 3 bases; J trimming: 2 bases; junction bases outside the gene matches: 1. The DNA of the CDR3 is TGCGCCAGCAGCTCGACAGGGAACTATGGCTACACCTTC. It codes for CASSSTGNYGYTF.

This clone appeared a few times. This sample includes further DNA sequences coding for the same CDR3. The rearrangement links TRBV11-2 to TRBJ1-1; D remains unclear. The CDR3 loop spans 13 amino acids. The germline V gene encodes CDR1 SGHAT and CDR2 FQNNGV. Trimming shortened V by 2 bases and J by 2 bases, and 6 bases separated the two germline ends. The CDR3 protein is CASSLRANTEAFF. The CDR3 DNA reads TGTGCCAGCAGCTTACGGGCCAACACTGAAGCTTTCTTT.

This chain uses TRBV27 with TRBJ2-2; D remains unclear. Germline V gene lookup returns CDR1 MNHEY and CDR2 SMNVEV (reference sequence). This CDR3 region has 12 residues. V lost 5 bases to trimming and J lost 2 bases, with 3 bases between them. The CDR3 coding sequence is TGTGCCAGCAGTCGTAACACCGGGGAGCTGTTTTTT. It codes for CASSRNTGELFF.

The chain uses TRBV29-1 and TRBJ1-2; tentative D call: TRBD1 (5 bases). Trimming removed 4 bases at V and 0 bases at J, with 18 bases between. The CDR3 extends over 16 amino acids. Germline-derived CDR1 and CDR2 are SQVTM and ANQGSEA. The CDR3 region is CSVGRQGWGTNYGYTF. In DNA form, the CDR3 reads TGCAGCGTTGGGCGGCAGGGATGGGGAACTAACTATGGCTACACCTTC.

This chain links TRBV7-6 with TRBJ1-1; D remains unclear. This CDR3 has 16 amino acids. Per the germline V gene, CDR1 is SGHVS and CDR2 is FNYEAQ. Trimming pared 5 bases from V and 1 base from J, leaving 17 bases between. CDR3 protein: CASSTSKGSGNTEAFF. The CDR3 DNA is TGTGCCAGCAGCACCTCAAAGGGATCGGGGAACACTGAAGCTTTCTTT. The variable domain in full, with the rest retrieved from reference TRBV7-6 and TRBJ1-1, is GAGVSQSPRYKVTKRGQDVALRCDPISGHVSLYWYRQALGQGPEFLTYFNYEAQQDKSGLPNDRFSAERPEGSISTLTIQRTEQRDSAMYRCASSTSKGSGNTEAFFGQGTRLTVV.

This chain connects TRBV4-2 to TRBJ2-1; 16 nucleotides line up with TRBD2. With V trimmed by 4 bases and J by 8 bases, 11 bases remained unmatched. CDR3 length: 18 amino acids. CDR1 is LGHNA, CDR2 YNFKEQ, per germline. CDR3 DNA sequence: TGTGCCAGCAGCCCCCACGGTGGGACTAGCGGGGGGGCCTATGAGCAGTTCTTC. Translating gives CASSPHGGTSGGAYEQFF.

The CDR3 nucleotides read TGTGCCATCAGGACTTCCATCTCCACAGGTCACACTGAAGCTTTCTTT. It translates to CAIRTSISTGHTEAFF. The gene calls are TRBV10-3 and TRBJ1-1; maybe TRBD1 (5 bases). V was shortened by 6 bases and J by 3 bases, with 20 bases between the two germline ends. Germline CDR1 ENHRY, CDR2 SYGVKD. This CDR3 comprises 16 residues.